A single sample is the source of the 14 T cell receptor beta chains below, sequenced in a study of blood T cell repertoires in COVID-19. Here immunoSEQ multiplex PCR was the method, and the copy in TCRdb shows in-frame clones only, minus some. The table includes approximately 530,000 clones, around nine tenths detected once. The specimen was peripheral blood. The receptors were sampled from a woman aged 50 to 60 with COVID-19, enrolled during active disease.

The chain combines TRBV24-1 with TRBJ2-2, with D possibly matching TRBD2 (5 bases). CDR1 is KGHDR and CDR2 is SFDVKD in the germline V gene. The CDR3 contains 17 residues. V lost 2 bases to trimming and J lost 3 bases, with 15 bases between them. CDR3 residues: CATSDYKRTVDTGELFF. CDR3 nucleotide sequence: TGTGCCACCAGTGATTATAAGCGGACGGTAGACACCGGGGAGCTGTTTTTT.

V usage is TRBV5-1 and J usage is TRBJ1-4; D gene uncertain. Germline CDR1 is SGHRS and CDR2 is YFSETQ. The CDR3 has 16 residues. Trimming shortened V by 4 bases and J by 0 bases, and 13 bases separated the two germline ends. CDR3 sequence: CASSVSQLATNEKLFF. Written as DNA, the CDR3 is TGCGCCAGCAGCGTGTCGCAACTCGCAACTAATGAAAAACTGTTTTTT.

This clone occurred a few times. The J gene is TRBJ1-2, the V gene TRBV7-9; 8 nucleotides match TRBD1. Trimming at V came to 5 bases and at J to 6 bases, leaving 5 bases not matched to a gene. Germline CDR1 SEHNR, CDR2 FQNEAQ (reference sequence). This CDR3 contains 13 residues. CDR3 in DNA: TGTGCCAGCAGCGTACGGACAGGGAATGGCTACACCTTC. Translation gives CASSVRTGNGYTF.

Remarks on this clone: Other DNA sequences within the sample encode an identical CDR3. This chain connects TRBV29-1 to TRBJ1-5; 7 bases are shared with TRBD1. The CDR3 runs to 13 residues. V lost 6 bases and J lost 0; bases outside the gene matches: 2. The germline gives CDR1 SQVTM, CDR2 ANQGSEA. The CDR3 DNA follows: TGCAGCGTAGGGGGCTATAGCAATCAGCCCCAGCATTTT. It translates to CSVGGYSNQPQHF.

This chain uses TRBV2 with TRBJ2-1, with TRBD2 matching 7 bases. The CDR3 has 14 residues. V shed 7 bases, J shed 2 bases, and the junction held 5 bases outside the gene matches. CDR1 and CDR2 (germline): SNHLY, FYNNEI. The CDR3 loop reads CASKRGGPYNEQFF. In nucleotides, the CDR3 is TGTGCCAGCAAACGCGGGGGTCCCTACAATGAGCAGTTCTTC.

The chain joins TRBV10-2 to TRBJ2-2; the D gene is possibly TRBD2 (5 bases). The germline gives CDR1 WSHSY, CDR2 SAAADI. CDR3 length equals 13 residues. Trimming left V 8 bases short and J 1 base short, with 8 bases between. In DNA form, the CDR3 reads TGCGCCAGCGCGGGCAAGAACACCGGGGAGCTGTTTTTT. Translated: CASAGKNTGELFF.

V and J are TRBV6-4 and TRBJ2-3; 8 bases agree with TRBD1. Trimming took 2 bases from V and 5 from J; bases not matched to a gene: 3. CDR3 length equals 14 residues. The germline gives CDR1 MRHNA, CDR2 SNTAGT. This CDR3 reads CASSDQGAEDTQYF. As DNA, the CDR3 is TGTGCCAGCAGTGACCAGGGGGCGGAAGATACGCAGTATTTT.

The V gene is TRBV5-4, the J gene TRBJ2-5, with 7 bases matching TRBD1. Germline V lookup: CDR1 SGHNT, CDR2 YYREEE (reference sequence). This CDR3 is built from 15 residues. The ends lost 4 bases at V and 5 bases at J; junction bases unmatched: 11. CDR3 region: CASSVAPGGTETQYF. The CDR3 DNA is TGTGCCAGCAGCGTTGCTCCAGGGGGTACCGAGACCCAGTACTTC. The full variable domain, its missing parts supplied by reference TRBV5-4 and TRBJ2-5, is ETGVTQSPTHLIKTRGQQVTLRCSSQSGHNTVSWYQQALGQGPQFIFQYYREEENGRGNFPPRFSGLQFPNYSSELNVNALELDDSALYLCASSVAPGGTETQYFGPGTRLLVL.

The chain combines TRBV5-1 with TRBJ2-3; D is possibly TRBD2 (5 bases). CDR1 SGHRS and CDR2 YFSETQ come from the germline V gene. The CDR3 runs to 15 residues. The V and J ends lost 2 bases and 4 bases respectively, with 14 bases between them. This chain's CDR3 is CASSLLSSRADTQYF. The CDR3 region has the DNA TGCGCCAGCAGCTTATTATCCTCGAGGGCAGATACGCAGTATTTT.

The chain combines TRBV7-8 with TRBJ2-7; TRBD1 matches 7 bases. CDR1 and CDR2 (germline): SGHVS, FQNEAQ. The CDR3 runs 15 residues. V lost 4 bases, J lost 2 bases, and 8 bases stayed unmatched. The CDR3 spells CASSSPGQSAYEQYF. The CDR3 DNA reads as TGTGCCAGCAGCTCGCCGGGACAGTCAGCCTACGAGCAGTACTTC.

This clone appeared once. The rearrangement uses TRBV5-1 and TRBJ1-2, with a tentative D call TRBD1 (5 bases). The CDR3 consists of 13 residues. Germline values: CDR1 SGHRS, CDR2 YFSETQ. V was clipped by 4 bases and J by 8 bases, with 15 bases between them. The CDR3 DNA reads TGCGCCAGCAGCCCGGGCGGGGCCACCGGCTACACCTTC. Amino acids: CASSPGGATGYTF.

The chain uses TRBV2 and TRBJ2-3; D remains unclear. Trimming removed 7 bases from V and 4 bases from J, with 6 bases in between. CDR3 length: 11 residues. Germline loops: CDR1 SNHLY, CDR2 FYNNEI. The CDR3 DNA follows: TGTGCCAGCAACTTTCCAGATACGCAGTATTTT. Protein sequence: CASNFPDTQYF.

V usage is TRBV5-1 and J usage is TRBJ1-3; tentatively, D is TRBD1 (5 bases). The CDR3 is 15 residues long. Looked up from germline, CDR1 is SGHRS and CDR2 is YFSETQ. V dropped 3 bases and J dropped 1 base, with 11 bases sitting between them. The CDR3 loop reads CASSSSTGSGNTIYF. The CDR3 region has the DNA TGCGCCAGCAGCTCGTCTACAGGATCTGGAAACACCATATATTTT.

The chain is built from TRBV5-6 and TRBJ2-3, with D unresolved. The germline gives CDR1 SGHDT, CDR2 YYEEEE. Between the trimmed V and J ends, which lost 4 bases and 2 bases, there was a span of 5 bases. The CDR3 runs 12 residues. The CDR3 bases are TGTGCCAGCAGCGGGCCCACAGATACGCAGTATTTT. This translates into CASSGPTDTQYF.